The clone carrying this TCR beta chain was seen a handful of times. The sample belongs to a study of CD8 T cells in Susac syndrome. This CDR3 has 15 residues. From germline, CDR1 is SGHNT and CDR2 YYREEE (reference sequence). The trim removed 4 bases at V and 5 bases at J, leaving 7 bases unmatched. Random hexamers served to reverse transcribe roughly 0.5 to 1 ug RNA. Across 54 Vbeta and 13 Jbeta, TCR beta CDR3 was amplified with immunoSEQ multiplex PCR. Using its own MiXCR run on the immunoSEQ multiplex PCR reads, TCRdb lists one record per CDR3 protein. The table shows roughly 190,000 distinct CDR3 sequences, with approximately 93% occurring only once. Controls were healthy donors (matched for age and sex).

The TCR originated in a human donor in good health. The chain has TRBV5-4 and TRBJ2-2; 8 bases are shared with TRBD1. The source material was CD4+ T cells from PBMCs. CDR3 amino acids: CASSAGQGWTGELFF. The CDR3 region has the DNA TGTGCCAGCAGCGCCGGACAGGGATGGACCGGGGAGCTGTTTTTT.